This T cell receptor beta chain originates from a study of blood T cells in healthy people across ages. Study context: Using template switching, researchers captured about one barcoded beta molecule for each two T cells.

A sample-barcoded 5' primer and a J-beta primer mix were used in a second PCR of roughly 7 to 11 cycles. Each CDR3 protein gets one entry after TCRdb re-called the 5' RACE reads with MiXCR. The table has 600,000 or so distinct CDR3 sequences, 40% to 50% seen once. From germline, CDR1 is SGHRS and CDR2 YFSETQ. J gave up 5 bases and V 1 base, and 8 bases lay outside the gene matches. This CDR3 contains 17 residues. V usage is TRBV5-1 and J usage is TRBJ2-3; 12 bases match TRBD2. This sequence was found in a man older than 75 in good health. Sequencing input: blood. The CDR3 sequence: CASSLRTSGDIIDTQYF. DNA of the CDR3: TGCGCCAGCAGCTTGAGGACTAGCGGGGATATCATAGATACGCAGTATTTT.